A selection of T cell receptor beta chains follows, all from one sample in a study of CD8+ T cells in alopecia areata. The assay was immunoSEQ multiplex PCR, and TCRdb's table has in-frame clones only and misses some. The sample has about 94,000 clones; more than 65% are singletons. The input for sequencing was CD8+ T cells sorted from blood, taken around week 42, from a patient treated with tofacitinib. The receptors here all came from a human donor with alopecia areata. Both conserved end residues are part of each CDR3. The D gene is left open where the match is weak.

D gene: .; J gene: TRBJ2-1; V gene: TRBV19; CDR3 protein: CASSRAGGSYNEQFF
D gene: .; J gene: TRBJ1-6; V gene: TRBV10-3; CDR3 protein: CAISDVGGKGNNSPLHF
D gene: TRBD1; J gene: TRBJ1-2; V gene: TRBV29-1; CDR3 protein: CSVEGEGADGYTF
D gene: .; J gene: TRBJ1-4; V gene: TRBV15; CDR3 protein: CATSTTGGGLSGLFF
D gene: .; J gene: TRBJ2-1; V gene: TRBV7-9; CDR3 protein: CASSLGGSDNEQFF
D gene: .; J gene: TRBJ1-1; V gene: TRBV12-5; CDR3 protein: CASGLIANEAFF
D gene: TRBD1; J gene: TRBJ2-5; V gene: TRBV28; CDR3 protein: CASSPSNRGRAETQYF
D gene: .; J gene: TRBJ2-1; V gene: TRBV30; CDR3 protein: CAWSVDNTLRFF
D gene: .; J gene: TRBJ2-7; V gene: TRBV29-1; CDR3 protein: CSVMWDEQYF
D gene: TRBD2; J gene: TRBJ2-7; V gene: TRBV10-3; CDR3 protein: CAIMGGSPYEQYF
D gene: TRBD1; J gene: TRBJ2-7; V gene: TRBV29-1; CDR3 protein: CSVDTDRSPEQYF
D gene: .; J gene: TRBJ2-7; V gene: TRBV4-3; CDR3 protein: CASSQDYKSSYEQYF
D gene: TRBD1; J gene: TRBJ2-3; V gene: TRBV7-3; CDR3 protein: CASSPNRGRGADTQYF
D gene: TRBD1; J gene: TRBJ2-1; V gene: TRBV5-4; CDR3 protein: CARSSRWDRGQSGHNEQFF
D gene: .; J gene: TRBJ2-7; V gene: TRBV19; CDR3 protein: CASSAGRHEQYF
D gene: .; J gene: TRBJ1-2; V gene: TRBV5-1; CDR3 protein: CASTNQGSYGYTF
D gene: TRBD1; J gene: TRBJ1-2; V gene: TRBV10-2; CDR3 protein: CASSELTGASNYGYTF
D gene: TRBD2; J gene: TRBJ2-1; V gene: TRBV11-2; CDR3 protein: CASSLGTRHNEQFF
D gene: .; J gene: TRBJ2-7; V gene: TRBV27; CDR3 protein: CASSFAGHPSYEQYF
D gene: TRBD1; J gene: TRBJ1-5; V gene: TRBV19; CDR3 protein: CATRLGTVKNQPQHF
D gene: .; J gene: TRBJ2-7; V gene: TRBV6-5; CDR3 protein: CASSYSSGERSYEQYF
D gene: .; J gene: TRBJ1-1; V gene: TRBV7-9; CDR3 protein: CASSSRVTEAFF
D gene: TRBD2; J gene: TRBJ2-5; V gene: TRBV27; CDR3 protein: CATSTSGGDHQETQYF
D gene: TRBD1; J gene: TRBJ2-1; V gene: TRBV5-6; CDR3 protein: CASSAGTGGIDKQFF
D gene: .; J gene: TRBJ1-2; V gene: TRBV5-6; CDR3 protein: CASTMGGFNTF
D gene: .; J gene: TRBJ2-1; V gene: TRBV25-1; CDR3 protein: CASSEEGRNREQFF
D gene: .; J gene: TRBJ1-2; V gene: TRBV28; CDR3 protein: CASSLNGYTF
D gene: TRBD1; J gene: TRBJ1-2; V gene: TRBV2; CDR3 protein: CASSEALRDRLRGYTF
D gene: .; J gene: TRBJ1-1; V gene: TRBV28; CDR3 protein: CASTTNTEAFF
D gene: TRBD2; J gene: TRBJ2-2; V gene: TRBV4-3; CDR3 protein: CASSHSSGEGELFF
D gene: TRBD1; J gene: TRBJ2-7; V gene: TRBV5-5; CDR3 protein: CASSRGTGPRYEQYF
D gene: .; J gene: TRBJ1-1; V gene: TRBV13; CDR3 protein: CASSGPGNTEAFF
D gene: .; J gene: TRBJ1-1; V gene: TRBV11-1; CDR3 protein: CASRAPAQNTEAFF
D gene: .; J gene: TRBJ2-1; V gene: TRBV7-9; CDR3 protein: CASSLSNEQFF
D gene: .; J gene: TRBJ2-7; V gene: TRBV4-3; CDR3 protein: CASSPVLGGLGSYEQYF
D gene: .; J gene: TRBJ2-3; V gene: TRBV13; CDR3 protein: CASSPGVGTDTQYF
D gene: TRBD2; J gene: TRBJ2-3; V gene: TRBV19; CDR3 protein: CASSMVTSGGTDTQYF
D gene: TRBD1; J gene: TRBJ1-2; V gene: TRBV9; CDR3 protein: CASSPPGQNPSYGYTF
D gene: TRBD1; J gene: .; V gene: TRBV29-1; CDR3 protein: CSVEPTGGLEQYF
D gene: TRBD1; J gene: TRBJ2-1; V gene: TRBV7-3; CDR3 protein: CASSIRDRGIDEQFF
D gene: .; J gene: TRBJ1-6; V gene: TRBV11-2; CDR3 protein: CASSLAWGSPLHF
D gene: .; J gene: TRBJ1-2; V gene: TRBV5-6; CDR3 protein: CASSFVGDYSDGYTF
D gene: TRBD2; J gene: TRBJ2-1; V gene: TRBV11-2; CDR3 protein: CASSWSGGENEQFF
D gene: .; J gene: TRBJ1-2; V gene: TRBV7-9; CDR3 protein: CASSLQVLYGYTF
D gene: TRBD1; J gene: TRBJ1-6; V gene: TRBV9; CDR3 protein: CASSGRQGTNSPLHF
D gene: TRBD1; J gene: TRBJ1-5; V gene: TRBV6-1; CDR3 protein: CASSEAPGGQPQHF
D gene: .; J gene: TRBJ1-1; V gene: TRBV19; CDR3 protein: CASSTNMGREKAEAFF
D gene: TRBD1; J gene: TRBJ1-2; V gene: TRBV10-3; CDR3 protein: CAISEPQGAMDYGYTF
D gene: .; J gene: TRBJ2-3; V gene: TRBV16; CDR3 protein: CGCLEELGTDTQYF
D gene: .; J gene: TRBJ2-7; V gene: TRBV13; CDR3 protein: CASSFPSSYEQYF
D gene: .; J gene: TRBJ1-2; V gene: TRBV7-9; CDR3 protein: CASSLGGKTF
D gene: .; J gene: TRBJ2-7; V gene: TRBV27; CDR3 protein: CASTRGAPGDEQYF
D gene: .; J gene: TRBJ2-3; V gene: TRBV7-8; CDR3 protein: CASRMRGPTDTQYF
D gene: TRBD1; J gene: TRBJ2-1; V gene: TRBV29-1; CDR3 protein: CSVTVGTALNEQFF
D gene: .; J gene: TRBJ1-4; V gene: TRBV7-9; CDR3 protein: CASSPWKGTNEKLFF
D gene: .; J gene: TRBJ2-2; V gene: TRBV29-1; CDR3 protein: CSVESPNTGELFF
D gene: .; J gene: TRBJ2-7; V gene: TRBV13; CDR3 protein: CASQTRGGRLEQYF
D gene: .; J gene: TRBJ2-7; V gene: TRBV11-2; CDR3 protein: CASRVRQDSYEQYF